These 31 T cell receptor beta chains were all obtained from the same sample, sequenced in a study of CD8 T cells in Susac syndrome. Reverse transcription of roughly 0.5 to 1 ug RNA used random hexamers. MiXCR, applied by TCRdb to the immunoSEQ multiplex PCR reads, yields one record per CDR3 protein. The sample holds about 210,000 distinct CDR3 sequences, around 96% seen once. The sample consisted of CD4+ T cells from PBMCs. Receptors were obtained from a human donor with multiple sclerosis.

This CDR3 is CASSSGTVQETQYF. The CDR3 DNA follows: TGTGCCAGCAGCTCAGGGACAGTCCAAGAGACCCAGTACTTC. The rearrangement joins TRBV7-6 to TRBJ2-5; 7 bases are a match to TRBD1. This CDR3 is 14 amino acids long. V trimming: 4 bases; J trimming: 1 base; junction bases outside the gene matches: 3. Germline loops: CDR1 SGHVS, CDR2 FNYEAQ.

The rearrangement joins TRBV5-1 to TRBJ2-7, with 7 bases matching TRBD2. V was clipped by 2 bases and J by 7 bases; unmatched bases: 12. Looked up from germline, CDR1 is SGHRS and CDR2 is YFSETQ. The CDR3 sequence is 15 residues long. This CDR3 is CASSFSGGGREEQYF. CDR3 nucleotides: TGCGCCAGCAGCTTCTCTGGCGGGGGACGGGAGGAGCAGTACTTC. Based on the CDR3 plus reference TRBV5-1 and TRBJ2-7, the full variable domain is KAGVTQTPRYLIKTRGQQVTLSCSPISGHRSVSWYQQTPGQGLQFLFEYFSETQRNKGNFPGRFSGRQFSNSRSEMNVSTLELGDSALYLCASSFSGGGREEQYFGPGTRLTVT.

The chain links TRBV5-4 to TRBJ2-3; weak D call: TRBD1 (6 bases). Germline CDR1 is SGHNT and CDR2 is YYREEE (reference sequence). The V end was cut by 4 bases, the J end by 6 bases, with 12 bases between. The CDR3 sequence is 13 residues long. The DNA of the CDR3 is TGTGCCAGCAGCCCTCCAGGGGTGGATACGCAGTATTTT. Its translation is CASSPPGVDTQYF.

The rearrangement joins TRBV4-2 to TRBJ1-1; D ambiguous. V was trimmed by 0 bases and J by 0 bases, leaving 5 bases between them. This CDR3 contains 14 residues. Germline assignment: CDR1 LGHNA and CDR2 YNFKEQ. CDR3 in amino acids: CASSQDGMNTEAFF. CDR3 nucleotide sequence: TGTGCCAGCAGCCAAGACGGGATGAACACTGAAGCTTTCTTT.

This chain joins TRBV29-1 and TRBJ1-2; no clear D gene. Germline V CDR1 and CDR2: SQVTM, ANQGSEA. Trimming removed 6 bases at V and 5 bases at J, with 13 bases between. CDR3 length equals 12 residues. The CDR3 bases are TGCAGCGTCGGTGGCGCTGATTATGGCTACACCTTC. Translated: CSVGGADYGYTF.

The J gene is TRBJ2-7, the V gene TRBV28; D is unclear. The CDR3 length is 15 residues. V was cut by 5 bases and J by 2 bases, with 16 bases left in between. Germline CDR1 and CDR2: MDHEN and SYDVKM. The CDR3 here is CASSPYDGRTYEQYF. As DNA, the CDR3 is TGTGCCAGCAGTCCCTACGACGGGCGCACCTACGAGCAGTACTTC.

The CDR3 nucleotides read TGTGCCTGGAGTGGACTTTACGAGCAGTACTTC. It translates to CAWSGLYEQYF. V and J are TRBV30 and TRBJ2-7; the D is unclear. There are 11 residues in the CDR3. The germline V gene has CDR1 GTSNPN and CDR2 SVGIG (reference sequence). V lost 1 base to trimming and J lost 4 bases, with 5 bases between them.

This clonotype came up once. This chain connects TRBV19 to TRBJ2-7; 9 bases align to TRBD2. The V gene end was trimmed by 4 bases and the J gene end by 5 bases; junction bases not matched to a gene: 9. CDR3 size: 15 residues. Germline V gene data show CDR1 as LNHDA and CDR2 as SQIVND (reference sequence). The CDR3 coding sequence is TGTGCCAGTAGTAGGAGCGGGGGGCAGTGGGACGAGCAGTACTTC. It yields the protein CASSRSGGQWDEQYF.

V is TRBV30 and J is TRBJ2-5; D gene ambiguous. Trimming left V 2 bases short and J 5 bases short, with 6 bases between. Germline CDR1 GTSNPN, CDR2 SVGIG (reference sequence). The CDR3 loop spans 11 amino acids. The CDR3 loop reads CAWSKMETQYF. CDR3 nucleotide sequence: TGTGCCTGGAGTAAAATGGAGACCCAGTACTTC.

This rearrangement joins TRBV20-1 to TRBJ2-6; no clear D. The V end lost 0 bases, the J end lost 1 base, and 4 bases lay between the germline ends. The CDR3 covers 14 residues. The V gene's germline CDR1 is DFQATT and CDR2 SNEGSKA (reference sequence). The CDR3 sequence is CSARDGSGANVLTF. The CDR3 DNA reads TGCAGTGCTAGAGACGGATCTGGGGCCAACGTCCTGACTTTC.

The CDR3 DNA reads as TGTGCCAGCAGCTTTGAGAGCACAGATACGCAGTATTTT. Translating it yields CASSFESTDTQYF. The chain carries TRBV5-4 and TRBJ2-3; unclear D gene. CDR1 is SGHNT, CDR2 YYREEE, per germline (reference sequence). The CDR3 runs 13 residues. V dropped 2 bases and J dropped 0 bases, with 4 bases sitting between them.

J is TRBJ2-2 and V is TRBV2; a possible D gene is TRBD2 (6 bases). Germline V gene data show CDR1 as SNHLY and CDR2 as FYNNEI. Trimming cost V 7 bases and J 2 bases, with 11 bases left between them. CDR3 length: 14 amino acids. As DNA, the CDR3 is TGTGCCAGCACTGGCGGGGTTAACACCGGGGAGCTGTTTTTT. This sequence encodes CASTGGVNTGELFF. The full variable domain, completed using reference TRBV2 and TRBJ2-2, is EPEVTQTPSHQVTQMGQEVILRCVPISNHLYFYWYRQILGQKVEFLVSFYNNEISEKSEIFDDQFSVERPDGSNFTLKIRSTKLEDSAMYFCASTGGVNTGELFFGEGSRLTVL.

This clonotype was seen just once. V is TRBV4-1 and J is TRBJ2-7; 7 bases map to TRBD2. The V and J ends lost 4 bases and 0 bases, in that order; junction bases with no gene match: 9. The germline CDR1 and CDR2 sequences are MGHRA and YSYEKL. The CDR3 contains 16 residues. The CDR3 loop is CASSRDSGTSSYEQYF. CDR3 coding DNA: TGCGCCAGCAGCCGAGACAGCGGGACGTCCTCCTACGAGCAGTACTTC.

The V gene is TRBV14, the J gene TRBJ2-5; D is tentatively TRBD1 or TRBD2 (5 bases each). The CDR3 totals 14 residues. V dropped 4 bases and J dropped 1 base, with 10 bases sitting between them. The germline V gene has CDR1 SGHDN and CDR2 FVKESK. The CDR3 DNA reads TGTGCCAGCAGCCCCGGGACGTCCCAAGAGACCCAGTACTTC. Protein product: CASSPGTSQETQYF.

This chain links TRBV20-1 with TRBJ2-7; unclear D gene. The CDR3 is 14 amino acids. Trimming cost V 0 bases and J 3 bases, with 12 bases left between them. The germline CDR1 and CDR2 sequences are DFQATT and SNEGSKA (reference sequence). The CDR3 region has the DNA TGCAGTGCTAGAGATGGAGAGCGCCTCTACGAGCAGTACTTC. Translation gives CSARDGERLYEQYF.

The chain links TRBV5-1 to TRBJ2-1; D might be TRBD1 (6 bases). With 4 bases removed from V and 7 bases from J, the gap between germline ends came to 12 bases. Per the germline V gene, CDR1 is SGHRS and CDR2 is YFSETQ. The CDR3 contains 13 residues. Written as DNA, the CDR3 is TGCGCCAGCAGCATAGACAGGCATAATGAGCAGTTCTTC. This encodes CASSIDRHNEQFF.

The J gene is TRBJ1-5, the V gene TRBV30, with a tentative D call TRBD1 (6 bases). The CDR3 loop spans 13 amino acids. The V and J ends lost 5 bases and 5 bases respectively, with 13 bases between them. Germline assignment: CDR1 GTSNPN and CDR2 SVGIG (reference sequence). The CDR3, as DNA: TGTGCCTGGGACACAGGGTTACATCAGCCCCAGCATTTT. Its protein product is CAWDTGLHQPQHF. The whole variable domain, remainder taken from reference TRBV30 and TRBJ1-5, is SQTIHQWPATLVQPVGSPLSLECTVEGTSNPNLYWYRQAAGRGLQLLFYSVGIGQISSEVPQNLSASRPQDRQFILSSKKLLLSDSGFYLCAWDTGLHQPQHFGDGTRLSIL.

The V gene is TRBV15, the J gene TRBJ1-1; D gene unclear. CDR1 LNHNV and CDR2 YYDKDF come from the germline V gene (reference sequence). V lost 0 bases and J lost 1, with 15 bases in between. The CDR3 is 17 amino acids. CDR3 in DNA: TGTGCCACCAGCAGAGATTTACCGCCCCGACAGAACACTGAAGCTTTCTTT. This translates into CATSRDLPPRQNTEAFF.

J is TRBJ1-2 and V is TRBV6-5, with D unclear. Between the trimmed V and J ends, which lost 5 bases and 2 bases, there was a span of 15 bases. The CDR3 covers 15 residues. Germline CDR1 and CDR2: MNHEY and SVGAGI. The CDR3 loop is CASSQNPTENYGYTF. The DNA of the CDR3 is TGTGCCAGCAGTCAAAACCCGACGGAGAACTATGGCTACACCTTC.

The chain employs TRBV6-5 and TRBJ1-5; 7 bases fit TRBD1. Germline V gives CDR1 MNHEY, CDR2 SVGAGI. The CDR3 consists of 13 residues. V lost 6 bases to trimming and J lost 6 bases; unmatched junction nucleotides: 5. As DNA, the CDR3 is TGTGCCAGCAGACGACAGGGAGGTCAGCCCCAGCATTTT. It codes for CASRRQGGQPQHF.

As to this clonotype: A junction end diverges from the germline sequence, so it may reflect a read error. The chain couples TRBV12-3 or TRBV12-4 to TRBJ2-5; TRBD1 agrees at 7 bases. This CDR3 comprises 14 residues. Here the CDR3 reads CASNLQGYQETQYF. The DNA for the CDR3 is TGTGCCAGCAATTTACAGGGGTACCAAGAGACCCAGTACTTC.

In nucleotides, the CDR3 is TGCAGCGTTGTGAGGCAGAACTACAATGAGCAGTTCTTC. Protein sequence: CSVVRQNYNEQFF. The chain uses TRBV29-1 and TRBJ2-1; D uncertain. Germline V CDR1 and CDR2: SQVTM, ANQGSEA. CDR3 size: 13 residues. Trimming took 4 bases from V and 3 from J, leaving 10 bases between them.

The rearrangement uses TRBV3-1 and TRBJ1-2, with D perhaps matching TRBD1 (5 bases). Trimming removed 0 bases from V and 2 bases from J, with 13 bases in between. Germline CDR1 reads LGHDT; CDR2 reads YNNKEL (reference sequence). CDR3 length equals 16 residues. This CDR3 is CASSQDLRGFNYGYTF. The CDR3 DNA sequence: TGTGCCAGCAGCCAAGATCTGAGGGGATTCAACTATGGCTACACCTTC.

The chain links TRBV2 to TRBJ2-5; D may be TRBD1 (6 bases). Germline lookup yields CDR1 SNHLY and CDR2 FYNNEI. Trimming shortened V by 7 bases and J by 5 bases, and 20 bases separated the two germline ends. This CDR3 is built from 15 residues. CDR3 sequence reads: CASKGDLSTWETQYF. The CDR3 region has the DNA TGTGCCAGCAAGGGGGACCTTTCGACGTGGGAGACCCAGTACTTC.

The chain combines TRBV20-1 with TRBJ1-2, with TRBD1 matching over 8 bases. CDR3 size: 12 residues. V shed 4 bases, J shed 8 bases, and the junction held 6 bases outside the gene matches. Germline V gene lookup returns CDR1 DFQATT and CDR2 SNEGSKA (reference sequence). CDR3 sequence reads: CSANRGELGYTF. Written as DNA, the CDR3 is TGCAGTGCTAACAGGGGGGAATTAGGCTACACCTTC.

The chain has TRBV12-3 or TRBV12-4 and TRBJ1-1; D gene unclear. Trimming took 3 bases from V and 1 from J, leaving 12 bases between them. This CDR3 is 15 amino acids long. This chain's CDR3 is CASSFRREQNTEAFF. The CDR3 DNA reads TGTGCCAGCAGTTTCCGTCGGGAACAGAACACTGAAGCTTTCTTT.

This chain connects TRBV29-1 to TRBJ2-1; possible D gene TRBD1, 6 bases. Trimming removed 7 bases from V and 8 bases from J, with 12 bases in between. CDR3 length equals 11 residues. Germline-derived CDR1 and CDR2 are SQVTM and ANQGSEA. CDR3 in DNA: TGCAGCGCCAACAGGGACGATGAGCAGTTCTTC. Its translation: CSANRDDEQFF.

The V and J genes are TRBV20-1 and TRBJ2-5; no reliable D call. Germline CDR1 reads DFQATT; CDR2 reads SNEGSKA (reference sequence). This CDR3 region has 11 residues. Trimming shortened V by 2 bases and J by 4 bases, and 5 bases separated the two germline ends. The CDR3 region has the DNA TGCAGTGCTAGAAATGGAGAGACCCAGTACTTC. This encodes CSARNGETQYF.

This chain joins TRBV5-1 and TRBJ1-2; TRBD1 agrees at 7 bases. This CDR3 has 12 amino acids. Germline-derived CDR1 and CDR2 are SGHRS and YFSETQ. Germline trimming cut 4 bases from V and 8 bases from J; bases unmatched to any gene: 5. In DNA, the CDR3 is TGCGCCAGCAGCGTAGGGGGCCAGGGCTACACCTTC. The encoded protein is CASSVGGQGYTF.

The count of this clonotype is one. The rearrangement links TRBV12-3 or TRBV12-4 to TRBJ1-4; D unclear. The V gene lost 4 bases and the J gene lost 0 bases, with 6 bases spanning the gap. This CDR3 has 14 residues. The chain's CDR3 is CASSYTATNEKLFF. CDR3 in DNA: TGTGCCAGCAGTTACACGGCAACTAATGAAAAACTGTTTTTT.

This chain links TRBV2 with TRBJ1-6; TRBD1 aligns across 7 bases. CDR3 length equals 15 residues. Germline loops: CDR1 SNHLY, CDR2 FYNNEI. J lost 5 bases, V lost 7 bases, and 8 bases had no gene match. The CDR3 reads CASKREGANNSPLHF. CDR3 sequence (DNA): TGTGCCAGCAAAAGGGAGGGGGCGAATAATTCACCCCTCCACTTT.